This TCR beta chain was profiled in a study of blood T cell repertoires in COVID-19. Only in-frame clones appear in the TCRdb table, and some are missing; sequencing was by immunoSEQ multiplex PCR. The sample contains under 200,000 clones, approximately 85% of which appear only once. The CDR3 has 17 residues. Trimming shortened V by 1 base and J by 0 bases, and 15 bases separated the two germline ends. The germline CDR1 and CDR2 sequences are SEHNR and FQNEAQ (reference sequence). This receptor was identified in a woman of 80 years or more with acute or convalescent COVID-19. The rearrangement links TRBV7-9 to TRBJ1-2, with D perhaps matching TRBD1 (5 bases). Sequenced material: peripheral blood. Here the CDR3 reads CASSLVPTDITNYGYTF. The CDR3 DNA is TGTGCCAGCAGCTTAGTACCGACGGACATTACTAACTATGGCTACACCTTC. Full variable domain (missing parts from reference TRBV7-9 and TRBJ1-2): DTGVSQNPRHKITKRGQNVTFRCDPISEHNRLYWYRQTLGQGPEFLTYFQNEAQLEKSRLLSDRFSAERPKGSFSTLEIQRTEQGDSAMYLCASSLVPTDITNYGYTFGSGTRLTVV.